This entry concerns a single TCR beta chain. Its antigen is not identified. These data originate in a study of T cell therapy after organ transplantation. Profiling relied on immunoSEQ multiplex PCR, and the TCRdb table lists in-frame clones only, not all of them. Of 15,000 or so clones detected, approximately 83% appear once; the ten largest clones hold roughly 30%. Time point reported: 20-29 weeks after completion of therapy. CDR3 length: 13 amino acids. V dropped 5 bases and J dropped 6 bases, with 14 bases sitting between them. Germline values: CDR1 SGHNT, CDR2 YENEEA. The V gene is TRBV11-3, the J gene TRBJ2-7; D is undetermined. This receptor was taken from a human patient who had received a solid organ transplant and had CMV disease. A subset of T cells may come from the graft donor. The sample in question was CD8+ T cells from blood, obtained after autologous CMV-specific T cell therapy. The CDR3 DNA reads TGTGCCAGCAGCCCAACCTTGGGCTCCGAGCAGTACTTC. This encodes CASSPTLGSEQYF.